This T cell receptor beta chain was identified in a study of cytomegalovirus exposure and HLA in healthy donors (dated by TCRdb to the late 2010s). In terms of the full investigation: According to an earlier analysis of 450 to 650 of the donors, about 179 million T cells yielded roughly 100 million unique TCR beta sequences and about 300 Gb of sequence data. The study profiled the T cell repertoires of 500 to 800 subjects by immunosequencing and related them to cytomegalovirus serostatus. The study was designed to test whether signatures of past pathogen exposure could be identified by cataloging public T cell receptors. Among the roughly 430 genotyped donors, about 85% belonged to the genetic ancestry cluster associated with self-reported Caucasian donors. A later genetic analysis took genome-wide SNP genotypes for about three fifths of the 666 donors and used that subset as a discovery cohort. Every discovery cohort repertoire had been produced on one sequencing platform. In the later analysis, no new phenotypic data were used to find candidate immune exposures; instead, reliance was placed on TCR beta sequences and their occurrence across donors. HLA typing covered class I and class II loci at four-digit resolution. To study patterns of TCR occurrence, a later analysis re-analyzed previously published TCR beta repertoires from 600 to 750 donors and added high-resolution HLA genotyping. On average, around 240,000 unique TCR beta nucleotide sequences were sequenced per donor among 300 to 500 genotyped donors of the cohort, with 15% to 20% of those sequences being non-productive. An early release covering roughly 640 HLA-typed donors comprised about 320 gigabases of sequencing data and approximately 80 million unique TCR sequences. About five DR-DQ haplotypes were treated as single units for association and clustering because of strong linkage in the cohort. Along with the roughly 710-subject first cohort, a separate validation cohort of around 120 different subjects was used. To predict cytomegalovirus infection status, the study brought together high-throughput TCR immunosequencing, statistical association of individual TCRs with disease status, and machine learning. Alongside the repertoire data, information on donor age, sex, ethnicity and CMV serostatus was compiled. In an earlier analysis of about 590 of the donors, high-throughput TCR beta sequencing was used to judge whether each TCR beta V gene segment behaved as functional or pseudogenic. Typing coverage differed by locus: A, B, C, DRB1 and DQB1 were typed in about 620-630 donors, DQA1 in around 500, DPA1 in 600 to 610, and DPB1 in roughly 450.

Summary of the overall study and its limitations: A later analysis found that most CMV-associated TCR beta chains appeared HLA-restricted, with HLA associations seemingly driven largely by CMV exposure. The presence/absence analyses assumed that sequencing depth was roughly uniform across donors, and that assumption may not be true. In vitro tests confirmed that a few of the cytomegalovirus-associated TCR beta chains recognize cytomegalovirus antigens. A later genetic analysis associated a missense DCLRE1C variant with V-gene and J-gene trimming of TCR beta chains, and an independent cohort replicated the association. Assigning TCR associations to individual alleles was difficult when HLA alleles, especially DR and DQ, strongly co-occurred. Most TCR sequences were seen in very few donors, while some public TCRs were found in many individuals. This cohort had only TCR beta chains sequenced, and the lack of alpha or paired-chain data limited which features could be detected. A further reported finding was that TCR beta sequences accurately predicted the HLA-A and HLA-B alleles for most subjects in the first cohort. In a later analysis, the rate of TCR association differed among HLA loci, with DRB1 alleles having the most associated TCRs and HLA-C alleles having the fewest. HLA typing was unavailable for some donors at each locus, so association tests used only the typed subset. In a later genetic analysis, fewer N-insertions in productive TCRs were reported among donors in an Asian-associated ancestry cluster than the roughly 700-donor mean. A total of about 180 TCR beta chains were listed by the study as associated with cytomegalovirus. The earlier analysis of fewer than 750 of the donors excluded 15 to 20 rarely observed V segments, including chromosome 9 orphons, because counts were too low. At a false discovery rate of 0.05, a later analysis linked fewer than 20,000 TCR beta sequences to specific HLA alleles. In a later analysis, HLA-associated TCR beta chains showed more clonal expansion and lower generation probabilities than non-associated chains that were equally common. Broadly in line with IMGT annotations, most TCR beta V segments showed up in productive rearrangements about 87% or about 30% of the time in an earlier analysis of several hundred of the donors. The authors suggested that the approach could potentially be extended to other disease states and immunological phenotypes. Some IMGT-functional V segments, including TRBV6-2 and TRBV6-3, could not be told apart with the 87-base-pair reads, so those segments were excluded. According to a later analysis, parvovirus B19, influenza, CMV and Epstein-Barr virus appeared linked to several top co-occurrence clusters. The classifier was reported to diagnose cytomegalovirus status with high specificity and sensitivity in both the original and validation cohorts. The sequencing pipeline was judged likely to have produced a cluster of highly shared sequence variants as a technical artifact. Correlated functional status among segregating V segments might be attributable to linkage disequilibrium, but an unknown experimental factor could not be ruled out. CMV serostatus was the only immune exposure information available for the cohort.

As to this clone: It lacks a known antigen. This CDR3 is also generated by other DNA sequences in the sample.

In total, just over 650 healthy bone marrow donors made up the cohort. At the time of sampling, all cohort members were nominally healthy, though unrecorded immune exposures were likely present. The donor was CMV seropositive and was included in the group of 290 or so seropositive cohort members. A peripheral blood sample was provided by each donor, and peripheral blood mononuclear cells were used for TCR beta sequencing. The Qiagen DNeasy Blood Extraction Kit was used to extract genomic DNA from the blood cell samples. Libraries were constructed by the immunoSEQ multiplex PCR assay. A mixture of 60 forward primers for TCR Vbeta segments and 13 reverse primers for TCR Jbeta segments was used in the multiplex PCR. The CDR3 region of rearranged TCR beta genes was amplified from genomic DNA with a multiplex PCR assay. Amplified TCR beta libraries were sequenced as 87-base-pair reads on the Illumina HiSeq System. The original pipeline was this. Across the 500 to 850 repertoires, a later analysis counted tens of millions of unique TCR beta chains, roughly 11 million of which were shared by at least two donors. To remove PCR and sequencing errors, raw reads were error-corrected and collapsed into unique sequences using a nearest-neighbor algorithm that merged closely related sequences. CDR3 sequences were aligned to IMGT reference sequences to assign V, D and J gene segments. For a sequence to be retained, a match of at least six nucleotides was required to both a V gene segment and a J gene segment. Rearrangements were classified as productive when the CDR3 lacked stop codons and remained in frame with V and J, and all other rearrangements were classified as non-productive. CDR3 was defined according to IMGT convention as the region running from the second conserved V-encoded cysteine to the conserved J-encoded phenylalanine. In an earlier analysis of 550 to 650 of the donors, sequences lacking an unambiguous match to a single V gene segment were excluded. An earlier analysis of a few hundred of the donors called V segments functional above 56.7% productive rearrangements and segregating when the between-donor standard deviation exceeded 5%. A statistical classification framework was built to diagnose cytomegalovirus status from the catalog of TCR beta chain sequences. V and J gene assignment, in a later analysis, came from comparing TCR nucleotide sequences with IMGT/GENE-DB human TR gene sequences. Using the TCRdist pipeline, a later analysis assigned CDR3 sequences along with most-parsimonious VDJ recombination scenarios. In a later analysis, each TCR beta chain was defined by its CDR3 amino acid sequence together with its V-gene family, and reads without a unique V-gene family were excluded. A later analysis removed over 500 highly shared, low-generation-probability nucleotide sequences to deal with suspected cross-contamination and a sequencing artifact. In a later analysis, a clonal expansion index for each public chain was calculated from normalized within-repertoire ranks of inferred template counts. Generation probabilities in a later analysis came from a VDJ recombination model fitted to out-of-frame rearrangements, and those results were checked against IGoR. In a later analysis, TCR-TCR, TCR-HLA and TCR-CMV co-occurrence was scored with hypergeometric tests, and a repertoire-size bias correction was applied to TCR pairs. False discovery rates were estimated in a later analysis by permuting HLA or CMV assignments 20 times. In a later analysis, co-occurring TCRs were grouped using DBSCAN, and TCRdist sequence similarity was added for clustering within HLA-allele-positive subsets. Co-occurrence clustering excluded repertoires with fewer than 30,000 or more than 120,000 public chains, plus five with anomalous nucleotide sharing. TCRdb mirrors the immuneACCESS table, restricted to in-frame sequences. Some clones are absent from its copies; in checked studies, under half trace to an unresolved V gene, and the reason for the others is unknown. From that table come the V and J calls and clone size; the DNA was used to work out D and trimming. The table kept for this sample lists 45,000 to 70,000 clones. The ten top clones hold approximately 9.9% of the sample.

The CDR3 spans 17 residues, from the cysteine through the phenylalanine. Only the CDR3 part of the read is kept: 51 bases, read in frame from the first base. The germline V gene encodes CDR1 SSHAT and CDR2 FNYEAQ (reference sequence). V ends up 1 base short and J 1 base short, with an unmatched junction base count of 4. Recombination linked TRBV7-7 to TRBJ2-5; TRBD2 agrees with 12 junctional bases. This clonotype originated in a woman in her forties or fifties in good health and CMV-seropositive. Sequencing was performed on PBMCs. The DNA sequence is as follows: TGTGCCAGCAGCTTAGGGGGACTAGCGGGCACCCAAGAGACCCAGTACTTC. Translated, it reads CASSLGGLAGTQETQYF.